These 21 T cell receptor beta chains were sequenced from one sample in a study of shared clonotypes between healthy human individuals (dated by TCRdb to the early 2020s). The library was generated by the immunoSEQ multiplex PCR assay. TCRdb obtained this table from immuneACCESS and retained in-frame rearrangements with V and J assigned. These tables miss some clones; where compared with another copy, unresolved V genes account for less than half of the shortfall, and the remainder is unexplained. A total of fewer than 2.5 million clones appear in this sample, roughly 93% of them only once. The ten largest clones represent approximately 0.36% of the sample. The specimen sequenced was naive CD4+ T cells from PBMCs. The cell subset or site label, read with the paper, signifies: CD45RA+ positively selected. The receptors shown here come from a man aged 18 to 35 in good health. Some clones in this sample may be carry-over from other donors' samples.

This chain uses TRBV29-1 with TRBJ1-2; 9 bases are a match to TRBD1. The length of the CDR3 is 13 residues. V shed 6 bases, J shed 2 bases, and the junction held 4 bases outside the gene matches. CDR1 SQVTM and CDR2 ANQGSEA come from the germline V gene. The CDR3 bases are TGCAGCGTGAGACAGGGGGAAAACTATGGCTACACCTTC. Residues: CSVRQGENYGYTF. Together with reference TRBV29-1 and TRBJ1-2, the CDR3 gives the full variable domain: SAVISQKPSRDICQRGTSLTIQCQVDSQVTMMFWYRQQPGQSLTLIATANQGSEATYESGFVIDKFPISRPNLTFSTLTVSNMSPEDSSIYLCSVRQGENYGYTFGSGTRLTVV.

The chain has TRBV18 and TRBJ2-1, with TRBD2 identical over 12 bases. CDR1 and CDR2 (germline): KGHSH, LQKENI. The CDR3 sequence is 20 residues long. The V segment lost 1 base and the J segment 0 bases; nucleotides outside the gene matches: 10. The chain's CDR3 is CASSPRPTSGRWASYNEQFF. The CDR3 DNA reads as TGTGCCAGCTCACCACGTCCAACTAGCGGGAGGTGGGCCTCCTACAATGAGCAGTTCTTC.

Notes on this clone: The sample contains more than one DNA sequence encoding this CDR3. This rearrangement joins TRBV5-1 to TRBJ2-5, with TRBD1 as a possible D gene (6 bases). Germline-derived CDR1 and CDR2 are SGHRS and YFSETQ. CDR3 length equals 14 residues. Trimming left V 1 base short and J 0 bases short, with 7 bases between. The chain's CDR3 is CASSLRTDQETQYF. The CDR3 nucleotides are TGCGCCAGCAGCTTGCGGACAGACCAAGAGACCCAGTACTTC.

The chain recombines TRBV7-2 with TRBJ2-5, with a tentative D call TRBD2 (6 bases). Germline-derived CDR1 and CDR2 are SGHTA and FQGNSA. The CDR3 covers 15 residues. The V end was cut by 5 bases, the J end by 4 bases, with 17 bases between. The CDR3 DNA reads TGTGCCAGCAGCACCCAATCAGCGGGTTCAGAGACCCAGTACTTC. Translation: CASSTQSAGSETQYF.

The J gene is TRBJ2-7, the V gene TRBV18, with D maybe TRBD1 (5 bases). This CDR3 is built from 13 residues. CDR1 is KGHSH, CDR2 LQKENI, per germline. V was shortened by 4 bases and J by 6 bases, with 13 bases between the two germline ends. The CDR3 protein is CASSHPDTREQYF. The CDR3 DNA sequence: TGTGCCAGCTCACATCCGGACACCCGCGAGCAGTACTTC. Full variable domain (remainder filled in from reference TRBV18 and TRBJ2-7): NAGVMQNPRHLVRRRGQEARLRCSPMKGHSHVYWYRQLPEEGLKFMVYLQKENIIDESGMPKERFSAEFPKEGPSILRIQQVVRGDSAAYFCASSHPDTREQYFGPGTRLTVT.

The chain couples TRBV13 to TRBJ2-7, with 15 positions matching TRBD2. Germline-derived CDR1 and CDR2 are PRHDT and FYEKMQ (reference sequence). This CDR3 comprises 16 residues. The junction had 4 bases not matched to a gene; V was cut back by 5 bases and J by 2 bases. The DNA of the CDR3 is TGTGCCAGCAGCCCCCGGACTAGCGGGGGGGCCTACGAGCAGTACTTC. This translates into CASSPRTSGGAYEQYF.

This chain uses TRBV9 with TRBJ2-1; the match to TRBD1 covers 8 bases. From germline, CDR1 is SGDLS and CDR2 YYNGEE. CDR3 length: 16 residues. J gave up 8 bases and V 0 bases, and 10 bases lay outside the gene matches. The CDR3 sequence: CASSVASQGAAHEQFF. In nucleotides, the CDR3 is TGTGCCAGCAGCGTAGCTAGTCAGGGGGCGGCCCATGAGCAGTTCTTC. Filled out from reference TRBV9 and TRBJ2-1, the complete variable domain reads DSGVTQTPKHLITATGQRVTLRCSPRSGDLSVYWYQQSLDQGLQFLIQYYNGEERAKGNILERFSAQQFPDLHSELNLSSLELGDSALYFCASSVASQGAAHEQFFGPGTRLTVL.

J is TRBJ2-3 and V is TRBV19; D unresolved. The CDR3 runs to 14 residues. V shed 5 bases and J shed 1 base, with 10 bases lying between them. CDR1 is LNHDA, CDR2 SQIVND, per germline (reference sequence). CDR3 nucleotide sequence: TGTGCCAGTAGTTTAGTTGGCGGCACAGATACGCAGTATTTT. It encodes CASSLVGGTDTQYF. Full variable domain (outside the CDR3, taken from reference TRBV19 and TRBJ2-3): DGGITQSPKYLFRKEGQNVTLSCEQNLNHDAMYWYRQDPGQGLRLIYYSQIVNDFQKGDIAEGYSVSREKKESFPLTVTSAQKNPTAFYLCASSLVGGTDTQYFGPGTRLTVL.

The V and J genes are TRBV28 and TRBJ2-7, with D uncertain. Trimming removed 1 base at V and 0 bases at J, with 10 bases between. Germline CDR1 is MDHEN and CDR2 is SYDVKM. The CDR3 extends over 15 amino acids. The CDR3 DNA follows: TGTGCCAGCAGTTTATATCCCGGGTCCTCCTACGAGCAGTACTTC. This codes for CASSLYPGSSYEQYF.

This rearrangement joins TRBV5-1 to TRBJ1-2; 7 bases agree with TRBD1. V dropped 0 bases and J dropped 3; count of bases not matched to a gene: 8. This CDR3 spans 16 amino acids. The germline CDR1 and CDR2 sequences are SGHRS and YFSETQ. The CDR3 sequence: CASSLAAAGGDYGYTF. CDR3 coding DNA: TGCGCCAGCAGCTTGGCCGCGGCAGGGGGTGACTATGGCTACACCTTC.

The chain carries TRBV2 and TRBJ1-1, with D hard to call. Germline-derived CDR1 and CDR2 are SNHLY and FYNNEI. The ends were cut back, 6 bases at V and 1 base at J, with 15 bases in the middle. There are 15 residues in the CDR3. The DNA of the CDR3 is TGTGCCAGCAGCGGGAGCCCGACACCGAACACTGAAGCTTTCTTT. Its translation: CASSGSPTPNTEAFF.

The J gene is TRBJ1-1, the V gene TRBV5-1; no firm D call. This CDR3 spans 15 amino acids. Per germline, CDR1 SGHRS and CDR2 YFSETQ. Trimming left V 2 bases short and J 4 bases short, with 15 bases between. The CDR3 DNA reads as TGCGCCAGCAGCTTCCGACGAGTGGCGGGCACTGAAGCTTTCTTT. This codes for CASSFRRVAGTEAFF.

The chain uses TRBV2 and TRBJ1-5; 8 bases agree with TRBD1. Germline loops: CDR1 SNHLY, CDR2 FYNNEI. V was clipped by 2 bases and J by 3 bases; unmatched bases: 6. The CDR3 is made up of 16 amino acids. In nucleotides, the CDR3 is TGTGCCAGCAGTGAATCCGGGACAGGAATCAATCAGCCCCAGCATTTT. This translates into CASSESGTGINQPQHF.

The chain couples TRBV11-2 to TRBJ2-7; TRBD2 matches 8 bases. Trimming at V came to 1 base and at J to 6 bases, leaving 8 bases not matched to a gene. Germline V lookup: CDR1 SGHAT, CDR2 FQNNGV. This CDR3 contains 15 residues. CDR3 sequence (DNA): TGTGCCAGCAGCTTAGTGGGAGCGGGAGCCCTCGAGCAGTACTTC. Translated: CASSLVGAGALEQYF.

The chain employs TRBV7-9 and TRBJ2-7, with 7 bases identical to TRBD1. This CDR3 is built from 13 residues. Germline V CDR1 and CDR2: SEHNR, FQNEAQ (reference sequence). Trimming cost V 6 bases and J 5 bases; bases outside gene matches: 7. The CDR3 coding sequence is TGTGCCAGCAGTCGACAGGGCCGGGACGAGCAGTACTTC. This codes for CASSRQGRDEQYF.

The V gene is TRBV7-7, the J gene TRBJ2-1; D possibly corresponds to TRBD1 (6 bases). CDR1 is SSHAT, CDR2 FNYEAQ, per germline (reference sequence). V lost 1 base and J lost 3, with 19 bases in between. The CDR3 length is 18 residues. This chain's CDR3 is CASSLVVQGPLYYNEQFF. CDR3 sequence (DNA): TGTGCCAGCAGCTTAGTAGTCCAGGGGCCTTTGTACTACAATGAGCAGTTCTTC.

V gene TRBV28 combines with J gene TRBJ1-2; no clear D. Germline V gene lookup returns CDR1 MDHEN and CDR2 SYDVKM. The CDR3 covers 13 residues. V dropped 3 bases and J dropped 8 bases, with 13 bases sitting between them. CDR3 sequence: CASSFGITYGYTF. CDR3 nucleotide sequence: TGTGCCAGCAGTTTCGGGATAACCTACGGCTACACCTTC.

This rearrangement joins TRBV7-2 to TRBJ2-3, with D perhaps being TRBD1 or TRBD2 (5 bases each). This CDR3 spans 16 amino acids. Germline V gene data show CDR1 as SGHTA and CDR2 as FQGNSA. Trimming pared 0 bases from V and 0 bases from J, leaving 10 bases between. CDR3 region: CASSLAGTTSTDTQYF. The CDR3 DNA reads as TGTGCCAGCAGCTTAGCGGGGACGACTAGCACAGATACGCAGTATTTT.

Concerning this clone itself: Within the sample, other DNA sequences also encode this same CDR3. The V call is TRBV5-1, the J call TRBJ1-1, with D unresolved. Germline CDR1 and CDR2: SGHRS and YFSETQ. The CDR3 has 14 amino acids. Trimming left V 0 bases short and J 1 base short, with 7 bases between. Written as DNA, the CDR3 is TGCGCCAGCAGCTTGGAACCACAGAACACTGAAGCTTTCTTT. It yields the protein CASSLEPQNTEAFF.

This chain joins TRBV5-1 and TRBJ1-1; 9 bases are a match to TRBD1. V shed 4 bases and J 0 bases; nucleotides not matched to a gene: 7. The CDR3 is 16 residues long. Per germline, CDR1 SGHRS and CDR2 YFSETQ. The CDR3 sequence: CASSATGGVVNTEAFF. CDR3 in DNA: TGCGCCAGCAGCGCCACAGGGGGCGTTGTGAACACTGAAGCTTTCTTT.

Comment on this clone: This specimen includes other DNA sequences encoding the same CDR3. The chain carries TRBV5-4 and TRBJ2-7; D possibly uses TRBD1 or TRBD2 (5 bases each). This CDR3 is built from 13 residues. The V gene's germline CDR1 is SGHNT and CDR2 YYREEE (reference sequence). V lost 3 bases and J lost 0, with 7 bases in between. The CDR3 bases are TGTGCCAGCAGCTCAGGGAGCTCCTACGAGCAGTACTTC. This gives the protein CASSSGSSYEQYF.